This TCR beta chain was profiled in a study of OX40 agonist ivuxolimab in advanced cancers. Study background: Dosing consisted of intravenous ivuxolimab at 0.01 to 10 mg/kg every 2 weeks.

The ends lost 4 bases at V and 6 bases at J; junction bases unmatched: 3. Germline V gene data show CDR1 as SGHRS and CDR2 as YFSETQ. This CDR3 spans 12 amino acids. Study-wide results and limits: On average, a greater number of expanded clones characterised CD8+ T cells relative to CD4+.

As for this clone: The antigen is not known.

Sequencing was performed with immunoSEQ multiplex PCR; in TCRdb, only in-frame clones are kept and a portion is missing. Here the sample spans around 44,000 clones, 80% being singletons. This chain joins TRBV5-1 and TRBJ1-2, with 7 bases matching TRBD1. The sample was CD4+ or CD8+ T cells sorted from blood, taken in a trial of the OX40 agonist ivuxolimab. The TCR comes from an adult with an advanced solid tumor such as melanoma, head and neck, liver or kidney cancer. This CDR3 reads CASSPGTDGYTF. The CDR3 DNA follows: TGCGCCAGCAGCCCCGGGACAGATGGCTACACCTTC.